This T cell receptor (beta chain) derives from a study of blood T cell repertoires in COVID-19. The CDR3 consists of 16 residues. J gave up 6 bases and V 1 base, and 5 bases lay outside the gene matches. From germline, CDR1 is SGHRS and CDR2 YFSETQ. Per the original methods: Amplification with reference gene primers provided the estimates of nucleated cell counts. TCRdb's table, derived via immunoSEQ multiplex PCR, lists solely in-frame clones and lacks some. That table is the source of V, J and clone size, and D and trimming were worked out from the DNA. The table lists 540,000 or so clones, 85% to 90% of them singletons. Of note for this clone: The same CDR3 arises from other DNA sequences in this sample as well.

The J gene is TRBJ2-3, the V gene TRBV5-1; 13 nucleotides align to TRBD2. The material sequenced was peripheral blood. This receptor was obtained from a woman between 45 and 65 years old with COVID-19, enrolled during active disease. CDR3 protein: CASSLTSGGAADTQYF. The CDR3 nucleotides read TGCGCCAGCAGCTTGACTAGCGGGGGGGCCGCTGATACGCAGTATTTT.